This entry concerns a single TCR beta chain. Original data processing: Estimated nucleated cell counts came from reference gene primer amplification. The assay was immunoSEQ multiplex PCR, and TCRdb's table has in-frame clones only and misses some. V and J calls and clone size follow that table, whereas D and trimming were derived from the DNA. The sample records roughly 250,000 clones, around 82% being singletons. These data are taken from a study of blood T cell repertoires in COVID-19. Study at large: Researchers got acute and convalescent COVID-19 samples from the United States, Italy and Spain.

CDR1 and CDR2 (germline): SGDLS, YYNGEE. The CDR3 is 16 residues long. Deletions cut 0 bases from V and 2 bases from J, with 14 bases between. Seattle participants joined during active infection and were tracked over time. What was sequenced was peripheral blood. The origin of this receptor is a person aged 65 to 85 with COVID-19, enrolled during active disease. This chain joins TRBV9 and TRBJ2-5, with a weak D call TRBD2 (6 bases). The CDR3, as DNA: TGTGCCAGCAGCGTAGGTCGGGGGAACTTACAAGAGACCCAGTACTTC. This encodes CASSVGRGNLQETQYF.